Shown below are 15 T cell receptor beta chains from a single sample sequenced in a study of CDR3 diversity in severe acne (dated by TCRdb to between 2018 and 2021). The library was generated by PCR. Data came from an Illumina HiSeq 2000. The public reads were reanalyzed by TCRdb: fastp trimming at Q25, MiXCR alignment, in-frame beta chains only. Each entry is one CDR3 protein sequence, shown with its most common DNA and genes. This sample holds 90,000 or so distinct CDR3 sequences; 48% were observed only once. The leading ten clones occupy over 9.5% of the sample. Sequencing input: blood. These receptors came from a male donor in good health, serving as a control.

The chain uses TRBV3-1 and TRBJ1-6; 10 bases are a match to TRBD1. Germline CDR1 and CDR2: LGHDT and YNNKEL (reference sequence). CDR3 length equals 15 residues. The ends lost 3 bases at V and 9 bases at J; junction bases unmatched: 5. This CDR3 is CASSHGTGEGSPLHF. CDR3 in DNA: TGTGCCAGCAGCCATGGGACAGGGGAGGGTTCACCCCTCCACTTT.

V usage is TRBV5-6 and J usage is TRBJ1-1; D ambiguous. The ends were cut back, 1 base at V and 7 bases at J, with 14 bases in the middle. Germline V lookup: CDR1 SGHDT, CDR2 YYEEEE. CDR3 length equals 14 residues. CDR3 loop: CASSLNQLIGEAFF. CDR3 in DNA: TGTGCCAGCAGCTTGAACCAGTTGATCGGTGAAGCTTTCTTT.

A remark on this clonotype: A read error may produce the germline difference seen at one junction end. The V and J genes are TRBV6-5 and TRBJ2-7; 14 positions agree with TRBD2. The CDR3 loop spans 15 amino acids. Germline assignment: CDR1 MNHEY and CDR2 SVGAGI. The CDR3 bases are TGCGCCAGCAGTCTCTCGACTAGCGGGAGGGACGAGCAGTACTTC. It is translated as CASSLSTSGRDEQYF.

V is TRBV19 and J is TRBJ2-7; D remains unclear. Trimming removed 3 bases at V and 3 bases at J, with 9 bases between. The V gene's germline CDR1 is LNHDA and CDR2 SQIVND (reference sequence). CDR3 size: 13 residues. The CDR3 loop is CASSILSGYEQYF. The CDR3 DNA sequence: TGTGCCAGTAGTATTCTATCCGGCTACGAGCAGTACTTC. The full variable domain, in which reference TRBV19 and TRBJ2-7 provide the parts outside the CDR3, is DGGITQSPKYLFRKEGQNVTLSCEQNLNHDAMYWYRQDPGQGLRLIYYSQIVNDFQKGDIAEGYSVSREKKESFPLTVTSAQKNPTAFYLCASSILSGYEQYFGPGTRLTVT.

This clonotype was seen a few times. CDR3 coding DNA: TGTGCCAGCAGGCTCCTCTCTGGAAACACCATATATTTT. It is translated as CASRLLSGNTIYF. The chain uses TRBV6-1 and TRBJ1-3; no reliable D call. The CDR3 is 13 residues long. The germline V gene encodes CDR1 MNHNS and CDR2 SASEGT. Trimming cost V 6 bases and J 0 bases, with 6 bases left between them.

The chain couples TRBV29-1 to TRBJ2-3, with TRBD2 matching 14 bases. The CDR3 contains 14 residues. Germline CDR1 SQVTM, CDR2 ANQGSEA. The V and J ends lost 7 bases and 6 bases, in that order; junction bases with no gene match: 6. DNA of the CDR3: TGCAGCGCATTGACTAGCGGGAGGGCGGATACGCAGTATTTT. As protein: CSALTSGRADTQYF.

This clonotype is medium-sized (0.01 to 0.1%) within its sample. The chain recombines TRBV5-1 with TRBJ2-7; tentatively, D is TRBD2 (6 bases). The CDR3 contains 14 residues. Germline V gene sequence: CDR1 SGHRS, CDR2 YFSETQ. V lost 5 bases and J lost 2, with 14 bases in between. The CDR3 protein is CASSEDGGAYEQYF. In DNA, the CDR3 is TGCGCCAGCAGTGAAGATGGAGGGGCCTACGAGCAGTACTTC.

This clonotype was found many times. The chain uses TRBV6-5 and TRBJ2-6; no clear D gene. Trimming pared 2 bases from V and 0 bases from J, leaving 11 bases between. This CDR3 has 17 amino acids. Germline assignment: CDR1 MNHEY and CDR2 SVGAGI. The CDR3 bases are TGTGCCAGCAGTTACAGTTTTTCAGACTCTGGGGCCAACGTCCTGACTTTC. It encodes CASSYSFSDSGANVLTF.

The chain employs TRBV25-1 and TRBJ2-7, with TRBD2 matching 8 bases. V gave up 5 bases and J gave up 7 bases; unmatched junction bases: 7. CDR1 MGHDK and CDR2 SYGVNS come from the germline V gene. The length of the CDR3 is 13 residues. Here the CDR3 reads CASSYSGGREQYF. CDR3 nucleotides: TGTGCCAGCAGTTACTCGGGAGGGAGGGAGCAGTACTTC.

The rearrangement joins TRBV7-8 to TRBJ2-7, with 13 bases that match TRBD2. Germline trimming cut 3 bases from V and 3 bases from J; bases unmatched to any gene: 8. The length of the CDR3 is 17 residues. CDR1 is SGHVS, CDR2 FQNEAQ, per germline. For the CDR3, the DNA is TGTGCCAGCAGCTTGGGTCCGGGACTAGCGGGGAACTACGAGCAGTACTTC. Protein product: CASSLGPGLAGNYEQYF.

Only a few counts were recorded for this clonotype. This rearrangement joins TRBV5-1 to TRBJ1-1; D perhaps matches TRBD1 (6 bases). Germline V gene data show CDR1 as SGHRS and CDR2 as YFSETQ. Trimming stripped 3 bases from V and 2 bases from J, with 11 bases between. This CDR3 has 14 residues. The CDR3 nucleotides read TGCGCCAGCAGCTCTACAGGGTCTAACACTGAAGCTTTCTTT. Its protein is CASSSTGSNTEAFF.

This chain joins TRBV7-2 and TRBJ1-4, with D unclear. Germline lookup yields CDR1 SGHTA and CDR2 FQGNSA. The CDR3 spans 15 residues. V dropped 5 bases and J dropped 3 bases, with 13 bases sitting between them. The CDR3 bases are TGTGCCAGCAGCCCTATGATCCCGGCTAATGAAAAACTGTTTTTT. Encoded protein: CASSPMIPANEKLFF.

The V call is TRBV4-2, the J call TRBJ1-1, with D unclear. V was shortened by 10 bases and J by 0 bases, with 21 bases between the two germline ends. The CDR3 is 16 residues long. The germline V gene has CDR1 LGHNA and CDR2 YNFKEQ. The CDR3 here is CAILLPLAVMNTEAFF. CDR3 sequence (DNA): TGTGCCATCCTTCTTCCTCTGGCAGTCATGAACACTGAAGCTTTCTTT.

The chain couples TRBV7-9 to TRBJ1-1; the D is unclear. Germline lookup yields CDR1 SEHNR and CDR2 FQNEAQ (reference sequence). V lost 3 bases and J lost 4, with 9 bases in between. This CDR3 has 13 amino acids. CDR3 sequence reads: CASSFSSGTEAFF. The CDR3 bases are TGTGCCAGCAGCTTCTCGAGTGGCACTGAAGCTTTCTTT.

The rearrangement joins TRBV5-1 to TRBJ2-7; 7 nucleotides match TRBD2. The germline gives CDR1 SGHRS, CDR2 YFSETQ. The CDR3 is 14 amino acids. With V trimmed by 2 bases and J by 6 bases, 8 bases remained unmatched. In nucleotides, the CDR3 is TGCGCCAGCAGCTTTGCGGCGGGAGTAACCGAGCAGTACTTC. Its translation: CASSFAAGVTEQYF. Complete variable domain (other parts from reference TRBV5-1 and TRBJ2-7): KAGVTQTPRYLIKTRGQQVTLSCSPISGHRSVSWYQQTPGQGLQFLFEYFSETQRNKGNFPGRFSGRQFSNSRSEMNVSTLELGDSALYLCASSFAAGVTEQYFGPGTRLTVT.